This entry lists 19 T cell receptor beta chains sequenced from one sample in a study of shared clonotypes between healthy human individuals. The protocol was immunoSEQ multiplex PCR, while the TCRdb copy is restricted to in-frame clones and leaves out a portion. This table holds 1.6 million or so clones, about 96% found once. Specimen: naive CD4+ T cells sorted from blood. Described subset: CD45RA+ positively selected. The receptors derive from a man younger than 40 in good health.

V gene TRBV14 combines with J gene TRBJ2-1; possible D gene TRBD1, 6 bases. Trimming stripped 1 base from V and 2 bases from J, with 6 bases between. Germline CDR1 reads SGHDN; CDR2 reads FVKESK. The CDR3 covers 14 residues. CDR3 bases: TGTGCCAGCAGCCAAGGGACAGCCTACAATGAGCAGTTCTTC. Translation: CASSQGTAYNEQFF. Filled out from reference TRBV14 and TRBJ2-1, the complete variable domain reads EAGVTQFPSHSVIEKGQTVTLRCDPISGHDNLYWYRRVMGKEIKFLLHFVKESKQDESGMPNNRFLAERTGGTYSTLKVQPAELEDSGVYFCASSQGTAYNEQFFGPGTRLTVL.

The rearrangement links TRBV13 to TRBJ2-1; TRBD2 matches 8 bases. Losses at the gene ends were 4 bases for V and 1 base for J; bases not matched to a gene: 9. Per the germline V gene, CDR1 is PRHDT and CDR2 is FYEKMQ (reference sequence). The length of the CDR3 is 17 residues. CDR3 region: CASSSSIAGNSYNEQFF. For the CDR3, the DNA is TGTGCCAGCAGCTCCTCGATAGCGGGAAATTCCTACAATGAGCAGTTCTTC.

V is TRBV5-1 and J is TRBJ1-1; TRBD1 is a possible D gene (6 bases). The V end was cut by 0 bases, the J end by 2 bases, with 20 bases between. The germline gives CDR1 SGHRS, CDR2 YFSETQ. This CDR3 contains 18 residues. In nucleotides, the CDR3 is TGCGCCAGCAGCTTGGTCCCGACCTCAACAGGGAGTAACACTGAAGCTTTCTTT. Translating it yields CASSLVPTSTGSNTEAFF.

The V and J genes are TRBV6-5 and TRBJ2-7; no firm D call. CDR1 is MNHEY, CDR2 SVGAGI, per germline. CDR3 length: 16 amino acids. V lost 2 bases to trimming and J lost 1 base, with 15 bases between them. CDR3 sequence reads: CASSYGPRLSSYEQYF. CDR3 coding DNA: TGTGCCAGCAGTTACGGTCCCCGTCTCAGTTCCTACGAGCAGTACTTC.

CDR3 sequence reads: CASSQQGARSNYGYTF. DNA of the CDR3: TGTGCCAGCAGTCAACAGGGGGCGAGGTCAAACTATGGCTACACCTTC. V is TRBV25-1 and J is TRBJ1-2; 9 bases are a match to TRBD1. Germline CDR1 MGHDK, CDR2 SYGVNS. The CDR3 consists of 16 residues. V trimming: 5 bases; J trimming: 2 bases; junction bases outside the gene matches: 9.

The chain uses TRBV19 and TRBJ1-1; TRBD1 matches 8 bases. The CDR3 sequence is 13 residues long. Trimming took 7 bases from V and 10 from J; bases not matched to a gene: 11. Germline lookup yields CDR1 LNHDA and CDR2 SQIVND (reference sequence). The CDR3 loop is CASTMRQGRTAFF. In nucleotides, the CDR3 is TGTGCCAGTACCATGAGACAGGGGCGCACAGCTTTCTTT.

The DNA of the CDR3 is TGTGCCAGCAGCCCAGGGACAAGCACAGATACGCAGTATTTT. This sequence encodes CASSPGTSTDTQYF. The genes are TRBV11-2 and TRBJ2-3; TRBD1 might be the D (6 bases). Germline V gene sequence: CDR1 SGHAT, CDR2 FQNNGV. Trimming pared 5 bases from V and 0 bases from J, leaving 9 bases between. The CDR3 runs 14 residues.

The CDR3 DNA is TGTGCCAGCAGCTTAGGAGATCTACTAGGGGAAAAACTGTTTTTT. Its translation: CASSLGDLLGEKLFF. The J gene is TRBJ1-4, the V gene TRBV7-9; D not resolved. The V and J ends lost 1 base and 8 bases respectively, with 14 bases between them. Germline V gene data show CDR1 as SEHNR and CDR2 as FQNEAQ (reference sequence). The CDR3 length is 15 residues.

This clone has more than one count but fewer than ten. This chain links TRBV19 with TRBJ2-1; D ambiguous. CDR3 length: 14 amino acids. Trimming pared 5 bases from V and 5 bases from J, leaving 13 bases between. Per the germline V gene, CDR1 is LNHDA and CDR2 is SQIVND (reference sequence). This CDR3 reads CASSPGVTHNEQFF. CDR3 nucleotide sequence: TGTGCCAGTAGTCCAGGTGTGACACACAATGAGCAGTTCTTC.

The chain uses TRBV5-1 and TRBJ2-1, with 10 nucleotides matching TRBD1. Germline CDR1 SGHRS, CDR2 YFSETQ. V shed 10 bases, J shed 5 bases, and the junction held 12 bases outside the gene matches. The CDR3 is 15 amino acids. The CDR3 here is CAPGEDRGPHNEQFF. The DNA for the CDR3 is TGCGCCCCCGGCGAAGACAGGGGGCCCCACAATGAGCAGTTCTTC.

The rearrangement joins TRBV19 to TRBJ1-2; tentative D call: TRBD1 (6 bases). Germline assignment: CDR1 LNHDA and CDR2 SQIVND (reference sequence). The CDR3 runs to 14 residues. Trimming pared 7 bases from V and 3 bases from J, leaving 15 bases between. CDR3: CASMAQDRYYGYTF. CDR3 sequence (DNA): TGTGCCAGTATGGCTCAAGACAGGTACTATGGCTACACCTTC.

The chain uses TRBV5-1 and TRBJ2-2; 7 bases match TRBD2. The CDR3 runs to 14 residues. Germline V lookup: CDR1 SGHRS, CDR2 YFSETQ. Trimming removed 4 bases from V and 7 bases from J; junction bases left unmatched: 7. The CDR3 is CASSSRGVFGELFF. CDR3 coding DNA: TGCGCCAGCAGCAGCCGGGGGGTCTTCGGGGAGCTGTTTTTT.

The V call is TRBV12-5, the J call TRBJ2-3; 8 nucleotides line up with TRBD1. In germline, CDR1 is LGHNT, CDR2 FRNRAP. V lost 1 base, J lost 1 base, and 4 bases stayed unmatched. This CDR3 spans 16 amino acids. Here the CDR3 reads CASGLDTGGGTDTQYF. In nucleotides, the CDR3 is TGTGCTAGTGGTTTGGATACAGGGGGTGGCACAGATACGCAGTATTTT. Filled out from reference TRBV12-5 and TRBJ2-3, the complete variable domain reads DARVTQTPRHKVTEMGQEVTMRCQPILGHNTVFWYRQTMMQGLELLAYFRNRAPLDDSGMPKDRFSAEMPDATLATLKIQPSEPRDSAVYFCASGLDTGGGTDTQYFGPGTRLTVL.

V usage is TRBV28 and J usage is TRBJ2-7, with D maybe TRBD2 (5 bases). The V gene lost 5 bases and the J gene lost 1 base, with 12 bases spanning the gap. Germline CDR1 is MDHEN and CDR2 is SYDVKM. There are 14 residues in the CDR3. CDR3: CASSPLTNSYEQYF. CDR3 sequence (DNA): TGTGCCAGCAGTCCCCTGACTAATTCCTACGAGCAGTACTTC.

The chain carries TRBV5-5 and TRBJ2-5; weak D call: TRBD1 (6 bases). The CDR3 consists of 14 residues. The germline CDR1 and CDR2 sequences are SGHKS and YYEKEE (reference sequence). Trimming left V 3 bases short and J 3 bases short, with 12 bases between. The CDR3 reads CASSSDRQEETQYF. CDR3 DNA: TGTGCCAGCAGCTCGGACAGACAAGAAGAGACCCAGTACTTC.

This sequence joins TRBV11-2 and TRBJ1-2; 8 bases are a match to TRBD1. The trim removed 5 bases at V and 8 bases at J, leaving 13 bases unmatched. The CDR3 spans 15 residues. Germline values: CDR1 SGHAT, CDR2 FQNNGV. CDR3 residues: CASSKQEYDRGGYTF. The CDR3 nucleotides read TGTGCCAGCAGCAAACAGGAGTACGACAGGGGAGGCTACACCTTC.

CDR3 nucleotides: TGTGCCAGCAGCCAGGGCCCCCTAGAAAAACTGTTTTTT. Its translation: CASSQGPLEKLFF. The V gene is TRBV6-6, the J gene TRBJ1-4, with a weak D call TRBD1 (5 bases). The V and J ends lost 6 bases and 8 bases respectively, with 13 bases between them. The CDR3 sequence is 13 residues long. Germline V gene sequence: CDR1 MNHNY, CDR2 SVGAGI (reference sequence).

The chain carries TRBV11-3 and TRBJ2-3; a possible D gene is TRBD2 (5 bases). The CDR3 extends over 13 amino acids. Germline V gene lookup returns CDR1 SGHNT and CDR2 YENEEA. The V and J ends lost 0 bases and 4 bases respectively, with 5 bases between them. CDR3 sequence (DNA): TGTGCCAGCAGCTTAGAACTAGCAGATACGCAGTATTTT. Its translation is CASSLELADTQYF.

This clone was seen once. The chain has TRBV15 and TRBJ2-3; 12 positions agree with TRBD1. Trimming cost V 3 bases and J 0 bases; bases outside gene matches: 7. This CDR3 region has 18 residues. CDR1 and CDR2 (germline): LNHNV, YYDKDF (reference sequence). CDR3 protein: CATSSPGTGGRSTDTQYF. DNA for the CDR3: TGTGCCACCAGCAGTCCCGGGACAGGGGGCCGGAGCACAGATACGCAGTATTTT.